This TCR beta chain was captured in a study of T-cell memory formation after mild COVID-19. The overall study: The study found TCR clusters largely donor specific. General observations from the study: Largely, contracting CD4+ clones fell within CM and EM, and contracting CD8+ clones within EMRA.

UMIs and sample barcodes were carried by the TCR alpha and TCR beta cDNA libraries that 5'RACE produced using constant-segment primers. One entry per CDR3 protein results from TCRdb running MiXCR on the 5' RACE reads. Here the sample spans under 300,000 distinct CDR3 sequences, 7% to 10% being singletons. Germline V gene sequence: CDR1 SGHTA, CDR2 FQGNSA. Between the trimmed V and J ends, which lost 5 bases and 5 bases, there was a span of 12 bases. This CDR3 spans 13 amino acids. This clonotype appeared a few times. Its antigen is undetermined. The gene calls are TRBV7-2 and TRBJ2-5; D remains unclear. This receptor was taken from a man younger than 35 who had mild COVID-19 (a few samples of this study predate the infection). Cell type and time point are not known. Input material: PBMCs or a T cell subset sorted from them (not recorded which). Here the CDR3 reads CASSRSYAETQYF. The DNA of the CDR3 is TGTGCCAGCAGCCGATCCTATGCTGAGACCCAGTACTTC.